Listed here are 8 T cell receptor beta chains from one sample, sequenced in a study of shared clonotypes between healthy human individuals. The assay was immunoSEQ multiplex PCR, and TCRdb's table has in-frame clones only and misses some. The data hold roughly 2,500,000 clones, with under 95% observed a single time. The sequenced sample was naive CD4+ T cells from PBMCs. Subset denoted: CD45RA+ positively selected. The receptor set was obtained from a man between 18 and 35 years old in good health. Some clones in this sample may be carry-over from other donors' samples.

This sequence joins TRBV25-1 and TRBJ2-5; TRBD1 matches 9 bases. Near its end, the DNA agrees better with TRBJ2-7, so the J call may be wrong. In germline, CDR1 is MGHDK, CDR2 SYGVNS. The CDR3 sequence is 15 residues long. DNA of the CDR3: TGTGCCAGCAGTGCCGCCGGGACAGGGTCCTACGAGCAGTACTTC. It specifies CASSAAGTGSYEQYF.

V and J are TRBV6-1 and TRBJ1-5; D is undetermined. V gave up 4 bases and J gave up 4 bases, with 8 bases separating them. Per germline, CDR1 MNHNS and CDR2 SASEGT. The CDR3 sequence is 13 residues long. CDR3 sequence reads: CASSAGLNQPQHF. CDR3 coding DNA: TGTGCCAGCAGTGCGGGTCTAAATCAGCCCCAGCATTTT.

To note about this clone: Other DNA sequences within the sample encode an identical CDR3. The chain uses TRBV7-2 and TRBJ1-1; no reliable D call. The CDR3 spans 13 residues. V gave up 2 bases and J gave up 0 bases, with 4 bases separating them. Germline V gene sequence: CDR1 SGHTA, CDR2 FQGNSA. The CDR3 coding sequence is TGTGCCAGCAGCTTATCCCTGAACACTGAAGCTTTCTTT. Protein sequence: CASSLSLNTEAFF.

As concerns this clone: Other DNA sequences from this sample encode an identical CDR3 as well. This sequence joins TRBV7-3 and TRBJ2-1; 8 bases are shared with TRBD1. The V gene end was trimmed by 2 bases and the J gene end by 3 bases; junction bases not matched to a gene: 3. CDR3 size: 15 residues. Germline V gene data show CDR1 as SGHTA and CDR2 as FQGTGA. The CDR3 DNA is TGTGCCAGCAGCTTAGACAGGGGAAGCTACAATGAGCAGTTCTTC. It is translated as CASSLDRGSYNEQFF.

This clone was observed a handful of times. The rearrangement links TRBV20-1 to TRBJ1-1; TRBD1 is a possible D gene (6 bases). The CDR3 consists of 11 residues. Deletions cut 8 bases from V and 4 bases from J, with 11 bases between. Germline values: CDR1 DFQATT, CDR2 SNEGSKA (reference sequence). DNA for the CDR3: TGCAGTAGGGGGGGAGGCACTGAAGCTTTCTTT. Encoded protein: CSRGGGTEAFF.

This sequence joins TRBV5-4 and TRBJ2-6, with D perhaps TRBD2 (5 bases). This CDR3 is built from 14 residues. Germline values: CDR1 SGHNT, CDR2 YYREEE (reference sequence). Between the trimmed V and J ends, which lost 5 bases and 4 bases, there was a span of 10 bases. CDR3 region: CASRLEVGANVLTF. In DNA form, the CDR3 reads TGTGCCAGCAGGCTGGAGGTGGGGGCCAACGTCCTGACTTTC.

This rearrangement joins TRBV28 to TRBJ1-5, with 9 bases lining up with TRBD1. In germline, CDR1 is MDHEN, CDR2 SYDVKM. Trimming took 3 bases from V and 7 from J; bases not matched to a gene: 13. The CDR3 totals 17 residues. This CDR3 reads CASSFFGQGRGEQPQHF. The CDR3 bases are TGTGCCAGCAGTTTCTTCGGACAGGGGCGAGGGGAACAGCCCCAGCATTTT.

V is TRBV19 and J is TRBJ2-3; D call uncertain. Looked up from germline, CDR1 is LNHDA and CDR2 is SQIVND (reference sequence). The germline V and J ends were trimmed by 3 bases and 11 bases, with 18 bases remaining between them. The CDR3 contains 14 residues. CDR3 in amino acids: CASSIGRSALGQYF. As DNA, the CDR3 is TGTGCCAGTAGTATTGGTCGCAGCGCGTTGGGGCAGTATTTT.